This T cell receptor (beta chain) was identified in a study of identical twins (dated by TCRdb to 2016 to 2018). In terms of the full investigation: To test whether fetal clonotypes persist, this study deep-sequenced TCR alpha and beta repertoires from monozygotic twins, from unrelated adults of various ages, and from cord blood. Replicate twin experiments were performed at different times using different library preparation protocols to rule out contamination. General conclusions and limits of the study: In beta out-of-frame sequences, excess twin sharing was weaker, because having fewer shared sequences lowered the signal-to-noise ratio. Compared with coincidental sharing between unrelated individuals, out-of-frame TCR alpha sequences shared between twins had an excess of sequences with low generation probability. In monozygotic twins, recombination models systematically underestimated out-of-frame TCR alpha sharing, but the models matched the sharing seen between unrelated individuals. Because the same donors could not be followed over many years, conclusions were based on cross-sectional statistical analysis. Zero-insertion analyses could be partly confounded by invariant T cells such as MAIT and iNKT, though diverse VJ usage argued against such confounding for most clonotypes. Fewer insertions were carried by abundant cord blood beta clonotypes, a similar but weaker trend appeared in young adult naive repertoires, and no such trend appeared in memory repertoires.

All donors were healthy Caucasians. Three pairs of female monozygotic twins, all aged roughly 18 to 29 years, were included in the twin cohort. Positive isolation kits from Invitrogen were used to isolate CD4+ and CD8+ T cell populations. Trimming costs V 2 bases and J 8 bases, and their ends lie 9 bases apart. CDR3 length: 13 amino acids, cysteine to phenylalanine. CDR3 DNA is the only sequence kept; it has 39 bases, read in frame from the first base. Reading the germline V gene (reference sequence) gives CDR1 LNHNV and CDR2 YYDKDF. This clonotype was counted many times. Its antigen target is currently unknown. Base qualities are not recorded, but no much larger clone differs from it by a single base. The library was built by means of 5' RACE. TCRdb records Illumina HiSeq 2000 as the sequencer. Template switching added a universal primer binding site, and the final cDNA carried a unique molecular identifier that allowed TCR cDNA molecules to be counted accurately. Specific primers in the conserved constant-segment region were used to synthesize first-strand cDNA for TCR alpha and beta chains. Each cDNA library was double barcoded, with a SMART-Mk sample barcode plus Illumina barcodes, to control for contamination. TruSeq adapter sequences along with Illumina sample barcodes were introduced in two successive PCR steps. The TCR alpha and beta cDNA libraries were sequenced on the Illumina HiSeq platform using custom primers. Concerning the study's data processing: Raw reads were processed with MiGEC to extract unique molecular identifiers, and MiXCR was used to determine CDR3 positions. Recombination models were inferred per individual with the repgenHMM and IGoR tools using an EM algorithm. The tcR package in R was used for shared clonotype analysis, with sharing normalized by the product of cloneset sizes. Out-of-frame nonproductive sequences were analyzed to study raw recombination free of thymic and clonal selection effects. TCRdb reprocessed the public reads (quality trimming at Q25 with fastp, clone calling with MiXCR) and kept in-frame beta chains. Rows matching on CDR3 protein sequence are summarized as one entry with the most common DNA and genes. Clone size and V and J calls follow TCRdb, not the original study. For this sample there are 310,000 or so distinct CDR3 sequences; roughly 9.7% appear just once. The ten largest account for approximately 7% of the sample.

These data also featured in a second study, about yellow fever vaccine responses in identical twins. As described in the second report: The T cell response to vaccination in identical twins was reported by the authors to appear partly convergent and partly personalized. In identical twins, the study followed T cell clones that responded to the vaccine with precision.

Sequencing was carried out using CD8+ T cells sorted from blood. This TCR came from a woman between 18 and 30 years old in good health. Rearrangement joined TRBV15 to TRBJ1-4; a weak D assignment points to TRBD1 (5 bases agree). The sequence in DNA is TGTGCCACCAGCAGAAACAGGAGAGAAAAACTGTTTTTT. This sequence encodes CATSRNRREKLFF.